What follows are 2 T cell receptor beta chains derived from one specimen sequenced in a study of technical replicates of blood from a few donors. Produced via immunoSEQ multiplex PCR; TCRdb's table is partial and in-frame only. The profile shows 95,000 to 100,000 clones, 96% of them singletons. The sequencing sample was made of T cells isolated from PBMCs. The receptors stem from a human donor in good health.

The CDR3 spells CASSLTPSVPTGELFF. CDR3 in DNA: TGTGCCAGCAGCCTAACCCCCAGCGTTCCCACCGGGGAGCTGTTTTTT. The rearrangement links TRBV6-4 to TRBJ2-2; no definite D call. In germline, CDR1 is MRHNA, CDR2 SNTAGT. This CDR3 contains 16 residues. The V and J ends lost 6 bases and 4 bases respectively, with 18 bases between them.

The V and J genes are TRBV27 and TRBJ2-7, with D perhaps TRBD2 (6 bases). Germline loops: CDR1 MNHEY, CDR2 SMNVEV (reference sequence). The CDR3 length is 14 residues. Trimming took off 9 bases at V and 1 base at J, with 16 bases between the two ends. CDR3 loop: CASLQRGRSYEQYF. The CDR3 DNA is TGTGCCAGTCTCCAACGAGGGAGGTCCTACGAGCAGTACTTC.